This is a list of T cell receptor beta chains from one sample in a study of shared clonotypes between healthy human individuals. Assay used: immunoSEQ multiplex PCR; TCRdb lists only in-frame clones, some missing. The table includes millions of clones, 85% to 95% detected once. Sequencing was done on a sample of naive CD4+ T cells sorted from blood. The receptors here all came from a man aged 18-30 years in good health. Both conserved end residues are part of each CDR3. D genes are given only for firm matches. Size tells how often a clone was seen (once, few, many) or the class of an expanded clone, and some rows leave it out.

v_call	j_call	d_call	clone_size	cdr3_nt	cdr3_aa
TRBV10-1	TRBJ1-1	NA	NA	TGCGCCAGCAGTGAGTCGGTCCGGATCACTGAAGCTTTCTTT	CASSESVRITEAFF
TRBV6-5	TRBJ2-7	TRBD1	NA	TGTGCCAGCAGGGTCCGGGACAGGGTTTACGAGCAGTACTTC	CASRVRDRVYEQYF
TRBV5-1	TRBJ2-5	NA	NA	TGCGCCAGCAGCGGCGGGGCTTACCAAGAGACCCAGTACTTC	CASSGGAYQETQYF
TRBV28	TRBJ2-5	NA	NA	TGTGCCAGCACTGGCCAAGAGACCCAGTACTTC	CASTGQETQYF
TRBV5-6	TRBJ1-4	NA	NA	TGTGCCAGCAGCTTGGTCCGGGACAACGAAAAACTGTTTTTT	CASSLVRDNEKLFF
TRBV10-2	TRBJ2-2	TRBD1	NA	TGCGCCAGCAGTAGACAGGGGGCCGTTGGCACCGGGGAGCTGTTTTTT	CASSRQGAVGTGELFF
TRBV27	TRBJ1-5	NA	NA	TGTGCCAGCAGTTTAAGCTGGGTGGATCAGCCCCAGCATTTT	CASSLSWVDQPQHF
TRBV30	TRBJ1-4	NA	NA	TGTGCCTGGGACAGTCTTAATGAAAAACTGTTTTTT	CAWDSLNEKLFF
TRBV30	TRBJ2-7	NA	once	TGTGCCTGGAAAAGGGTTGGCGACGAGCAGTACTTC	CAWKRVGDEQYF
TRBV9	TRBJ2-7	NA	NA	TGTGCCAGCAGCGTAGATAAAAGAGGGAACGAGCAGTACTTC	CASSVDKRGNEQYF
TRBV5-6	TRBJ1-3	NA	NA	TGTGCCAGCAGCTTGCCGGGAGCATCTGGAAACACCATATATTTT	CASSLPGASGNTIYF
TRBV11-1	TRBJ1-1	TRBD1	NA	TGTGCCAGCAGCTTACAGGGGGCGAATTTGCTCACTGAAGCTTTCTTT	CASSLQGANLLTEAFF
TRBV29-1	TRBJ1-1	NA	NA	TGCAGCGTTCAGTCGGGAAAAGGAGCTTTCTTT	CSVQSGKGAFF
TRBV27	TRBJ2-7	NA	NA	TGTGCCAGCAGGGATACCACCGGGATCAACTACGAGCAGTACTTC	CASRDTTGINYEQYF
TRBV6-5	TRBJ2-1	NA	NA	TGTGCCAGCAGTTACGGGAGCCCCGGTAATGAGCAGTTCTTC	CASSYGSPGNEQFF
TRBV11-2	TRBJ2-6	NA	once	TGTGCCAGCAGCTTTCCTCACTTCGCCCCTGTGGCGGCCAACGTCCTGACTTTC	CASSFPHFAPVAANVLTF
TRBV6-4	TRBJ1-3	NA	NA	TGTGCCAGCGGGGAGGGCCGATACTCTGGAAACACCATATATTTT	CASGEGRYSGNTIYF
TRBV10-3	TRBJ2-3	TRBD2	NA	TGTGCCATCAGGACGGGAGGCACACTGGGAGATACGCAGTATTTT	CAIRTGGTLGDTQYF
TRBV25-1	TRBJ2-2	TRBD2	NA	TGTGCCAGCAGCGGGACTAGTTCTACCGGGGAGCTGTTTTTT	CASSGTSSTGELFF
TRBV7-2	TRBJ2-5	TRBD2	NA	TGTGCCAGCAGCTTAGGAGGCGGGAGGGCTGGAGAGACCCAGTACTTC	CASSLGGGRAGETQYF
TRBV6-5	TRBJ2-7	TRBD1	few	TGTGCCAGCAGTTACCGGACAGGGTTCTACGAGCAGTACTTC	CASSYRTGFYEQYF
TRBV30	TRBJ1-6	TRBD1	NA	TGTGCCTGGAGTCGAGGACAGGCTTCACCCCTCCACTTT	CAWSRGQASPLHF
TRBV7-9	TRBJ1-4	TRBD1	NA	TGTGCCAGCAGTCTTCGGACAGGGGAAAAACTGTTTTTT	CASSLRTGEKLFF
TRBV18	TRBJ2-7	NA	NA	TGTGCCAGCTCCCCTGTGGGCTACGAGCAGTACTTC	CASSPVGYEQYF
TRBV25-1	TRBJ1-2	NA	NA	TGTGCCAGCAGTGAATACGCAGGACCGAACTATGGCTACACCTTC	CASSEYAGPNYGYTF
TRBV29-1	TRBJ2-1	NA	NA	TGCAGCGAATCCAGGGGACCCTCCTACAATGAGCAGTTCTTC	CSESRGPSYNEQFF
TRBV5-4	TRBJ1-4	NA	NA	TGTGCCAGCAGCTTGGACACCCCGGTGGCTAATGAAAAACTGTTTTTT	CASSLDTPVANEKLFF
TRBV27	TRBJ1-1	NA	NA	TGTGCCAGCAGTACCCGACAGACTCTGAACACTGAAGCTTTCTTT	CASSTRQTLNTEAFF
TRBV7-2	TRBJ2-5	NA	NA	TGTGCCAGCAGCATCGGACGAGAGACCCAGTACTTC	CASSIGRETQYF
TRBV30	TRBJ2-2	NA	NA	TGTGCCTGGAGTGGAGGGGGTTTCCCGGGGGAGCTGTTTTTT	CAWSGGGFPGELFF
TRBV2	TRBJ2-2	NA	NA	TGTGCCACCGCCTTGGTGGTGGACACCGGGGAGCTGTTTTTT	CATALVVDTGELFF
TRBV11-3	TRBJ2-5	TRBD2	NA	TGTGCCAGCAGCCGGACTAGCGGGGAGGAGACCCAGTACTTC	CASSRTSGEETQYF
TRBV9	TRBJ2-7	TRBD2	NA	TGTGCCAGCAGCGTAGGAGCGGGAGGTCCCTACGAGCAGTACTTC	CASSVGAGGPYEQYF
TRBV18	TRBJ1-3	NA	NA	TGTGCCAGCTCACCAGGCCAGCCCAACTCTGGAAACACCATATATTTT	CASSPGQPNSGNTIYF
TRBV5-5	TRBJ2-7	NA	NA	TGTGCCAGCAGCCGGTACGGGGACGGCACCTACGAGCAGTACTTC	CASSRYGDGTYEQYF
TRBV5-8	TRBJ1-5	NA	NA	TGTGCCAGCAGCTTGATTTTCCAGGGAAATAGCAATCAGCCCCAGCATTTT	CASSLIFQGNSNQPQHF
TRBV6-6	TRBJ1-4	NA	NA	TGTGCCAGCAGTCTTATCAAGACAGAGGTAGAAAAACTGTTTTTT	CASSLIKTEVEKLFF
TRBV19	TRBJ2-7	TRBD1	NA	TGTGCCCGGACAGGGGTTTGCGACGAGCAGTACTTC	CARTGVCDEQYF
TRBV10-3	TRBJ1-6	NA	NA	TGTGCCATCAGTGAGAGGACATCCGCTTCACCCCTCCACTTT	CAISERTSASPLHF
TRBV6-5	TRBJ1-1	NA	NA	TGTGCCACCAAATGGGAGGGCATGAACACTGAAGCTTTCTTT	CATKWEGMNTEAFF
TRBV30	TRBJ2-1	NA	NA	TGTGCCTGGAGTGTATTCCCCCAGAGGAATGAGCAGTTCTTC	CAWSVFPQRNEQFF
TRBV29-1	TRBJ1-2	NA	once	TGCAGCGTTGAAGATGTGTCAGGGGAAGAATATGGCTACACCTTC	CSVEDVSGEEYGYTF
TRBV18	TRBJ2-7	NA	NA	TGTGCCAGCTCACCGGACACAGGGCCCTACGAGCAGTACTTC	CASSPDTGPYEQYF
TRBV28	TRBJ1-2	NA	NA	TGTGCCAGCAGTTTATCCACCCCCTATGGCTACACCTTC	CASSLSTPYGYTF
TRBV19	TRBJ1-6	NA	NA	TGTGCCAGTTCGACAGGTAATTGGGTGAATAATTCACCCCTCCACTTT	CASSTGNWVNNSPLHF
TRBV5-1	TRBJ2-6	NA	once	TGCGCCAGCAGCTTGATCTCTGGGGCCAACGTCCTGACTTTC	CASSLISGANVLTF
TRBV5-4	TRBJ1-1	NA	NA	TGTGCCAGCAGCTTGGCCGCCAGGTCCACTGAAGCTTTCTTT	CASSLAARSTEAFF
TRBV10-3	TRBJ1-1	NA	NA	TGTGCCATCCGGCTTCCTGGGGAGGGAACTGAAGCTTTCTTT	CAIRLPGEGTEAFF
TRBV5-1	TRBJ1-1	NA	NA	TGCGCCAGCAGTTACAGGGAGATGAACACTGAAGCTTTCTTT	CASSYREMNTEAFF
TRBV27	TRBJ2-7	NA	NA	TGTGCCAGCAGTCCGCGGACCTTGGGGATCGACGAGCAGTACTTC	CASSPRTLGIDEQYF
TRBV5-1	TRBJ1-4	NA	once	TGCGCCAGCAGACAGACTAATGAAAAACTGTTTTTT	CASRQTNEKLFF
TRBV5-1	TRBJ1-2	TRBD1	NA	TGCGCCAGCAGCTTCACAGGGGACTATGGCTACACCTTC	CASSFTGDYGYTF